Following are 2 T cell receptor beta chains from one sample sequenced in a study of T cell responses to AZD1222 COVID-19 vaccine. Libraries were prepared by immunoSEQ multiplex PCR; TCRdb keeps only in-frame clonotypes and omits some of them. The table has around 120,000 clones, approximately 89% seen once. This specimen was peripheral blood, taken on day 0 of AZD1222 vaccination. The origin of the receptors is an adult in good health.

This chain links TRBV5-6 with TRBJ2-1; 7 nucleotides align to TRBD2. Germline V gives CDR1 SGHDT, CDR2 YYEEEE. This CDR3 has 16 residues. Trimming removed 7 bases from V and 0 bases from J; junction bases left unmatched: 10. The CDR3 sequence is CASGTLAGSSYNEQFF. The CDR3 DNA sequence: TGTGCCAGCGGGACCTTAGCGGGTAGCTCCTACAATGAGCAGTTCTTC.

This clone appeared a single time. This chain joins TRBV6-1 and TRBJ2-4; D unclear. CDR1 is MNHNS and CDR2 is SASEGT in the germline V gene. This CDR3 is 15 amino acids long. V shed 2 bases and J shed 7 bases, with 15 bases lying between them. CDR3 sequence: CASSEISPARNIQYF. The DNA of the CDR3 is TGTGCCAGCAGTGAAATCTCCCCAGCGAGGAACATTCAGTACTTC.